This passage covers 7 T cell receptor beta chains from one sample sequenced in a study of identifying expanded T cells in peripheral blood. Repertoires were generated with immunoSEQ multiplex PCR, while TCRdb's copy carries only in-frame clones and drops some. The sample lists around 120,000 clones; 86% were seen once. Material for sequencing was blood. These receptor sequences come from a person aged 18-70 years in good health.

The chain has TRBV19 and TRBJ1-2; 7 bases map to TRBD1. The CDR3 runs to 13 residues. V shed 8 bases and J 4 bases; nucleotides not matched to a gene: 7. The V gene's germline CDR1 is LNHDA and CDR2 SQIVND (reference sequence). The CDR3 DNA reads as TGTGCCAGTCAACCCGGGACAGCCTATGGCTACACCTTC. It codes for CASQPGTAYGYTF.

Concerning this clone itself: The same CDR3 is also encoded by other DNA sequences in this sample. The V gene is TRBV30, the J gene TRBJ1-2, with unresolved D. Germline assignment: CDR1 GTSNPN and CDR2 SVGIG (reference sequence). The CDR3 spans 12 residues. Deletions cut 0 bases from V and 8 bases from J, with 10 bases between. The CDR3: CAWSVSSGGYTF. The CDR3 DNA sequence: TGTGCCTGGAGTGTAAGTTCTGGAGGCTACACCTTC.

The V call is TRBV7-2, the J call TRBJ2-7, with 9 bases matching TRBD1. J was trimmed by 2 bases and V by 4 bases; bases with no gene match: 3. This CDR3 has 14 residues. Per the germline V gene, CDR1 is SGHTA and CDR2 is FQGNSA. DNA of the CDR3: TGTGCCAGCAGCTGGGGACAGGGCCCCTACGAGCAGTACTTC. This sequence encodes CASSWGQGPYEQYF.

The V and J genes are TRBV6-6 and TRBJ1-1; no clear D. Germline assignment: CDR1 MNHNY and CDR2 SVGAGI (reference sequence). Trimming stripped 2 bases from V and 2 bases from J, with 9 bases between. There are 14 residues in the CDR3. Here the CDR3 reads CASSYTSSNTEAFF. Written as DNA, the CDR3 is TGTGCCAGCAGTTACACTTCATCTAACACTGAAGCTTTCTTT.

CDR3 protein: CASSESRGTEAFF. CDR3 bases: TGCGCCAGCAGTGAGTCGCGGGGGACTGAAGCTTTCTTT. The J gene is TRBJ1-1, the V gene TRBV10-2, with a tentative D call TRBD1 (5 bases). The V end was cut by 0 bases, the J end by 5 bases, with 7 bases between. The CDR3 spans 13 residues. Germline values: CDR1 WSHSY, CDR2 SAAADI.

V gene TRBV4-3 combines with J gene TRBJ2-1, with D possibly being TRBD2 (6 bases). From germline, CDR1 is LGHNA and CDR2 YSLEER. Trimming removed 3 bases from V and 9 bases from J, with 15 bases in between. CDR3 length: 14 amino acids. The CDR3, as DNA: TGCGCCAGCAGCCATGATACTAGCCTGGGTGAGCAGTTCTTC. Its protein is CASSHDTSLGEQFF.

The V gene is TRBV10-2, the J gene TRBJ2-4; D call uncertain. The CDR3 consists of 15 residues. Trimming stripped 10 bases from V and 8 bases from J, with 24 bases between. Germline V lookup: CDR1 WSHSY, CDR2 SAAADI. CDR3 protein: CATGGPPLLRDIQYF. The DNA of the CDR3 is TGCGCCACAGGTGGGCCTCCGCTTTTACGGGACATTCAGTACTTC.